These T cell receptor beta chains were read from a single sample in a study of technical replicates of blood from a few donors. Profiling relied on immunoSEQ multiplex PCR, and the TCRdb table lists in-frame clones only, not all of them. The table has 65,000 to 90,000 clones, around 94% seen once. Material: T cells isolated from PBMCs. Receptors were obtained from a human donor in good health. The CDR3 runs from the conserved cysteine through the conserved F or W. Fields, in order: clone size, V gene, D gene, J gene, CDR3 protein, CDR3 DNA. A D gene is named only where the DNA matches it firmly. Clone sizes are given selectively: once, few, many, or a class where the clone is expanded.

size: -
V: TRBV6-1
D: -
J: TRBJ1-4
CDR3: CASSERRGSPGANEKLFF
DNA: TGTGCCAGCAGTGAAAGGAGGGGTAGTCCCGGGGCTAATGAAAAACTGTTTTTT

size: -
V: TRBV6-4
D: -
J: TRBJ2-1
CDR3: CASSDSAGQGNEQFF
DNA: TGTGCCAGCAGTGACTCGGCGGGGCAGGGTAATGAGCAGTTCTTC

size: -
V: TRBV6-1
D: TRBD1
J: TRBJ2-5
CDR3: CASRKTGDQTQYF
DNA: TGTGCCAGCAGAAAGACAGGGGATCAGACCCAGTACTTC

size: -
V: TRBV19
D: -
J: TRBJ1-1
CDR3: CASSIPFTEAFF
DNA: TGTGCCAGTAGTATTCCCTTCACTGAAGCTTTCTTT

size: once
V: TRBV9
D: -
J: TRBJ2-3
CDR3: CASGGAGRGDTQYF
DNA: TGTGCCAGTGGGGGGGCAGGGCGCGGAGATACGCAGTATTTT

size: -
V: TRBV30
D: -
J: TRBJ1-3
CDR3: CAWSASWGRPSGNTIYF
DNA: TGTGCCTGGAGCGCCTCATGGGGCCGCCCCTCTGGAAACACCATATATTTT

size: -
V: TRBV5-1
D: TRBD2
J: TRBJ2-3
CDR3: CASSPRGSGSRVTDTQYF
DNA: TGCGCCAGCAGTCCCCGAGGTAGCGGGAGCAGGGTCACAGATACGCAGTATTTT

size: once
V: TRBV5-1
D: -
J: TRBJ2-1
CDR3: CASSHTGDEQFF
DNA: TGCGCCAGCAGCCACACAGGCGATGAGCAGTTCTTC

size: -
V: TRBV6-5
D: TRBD2
J: TRBJ2-1
CDR3: CASSLLAEGNEQFF
DNA: TGTGCCAGCAGTTTACTAGCGGAAGGAAATGAGCAGTTCTTC

size: -
V: TRBV5-6
D: -
J: TRBJ2-1
CDR3: CASSLDAGYEQFF
DNA: TGTGCCAGCAGCTTGGACGCGGGGTATGAGCAGTTCTTC

size: -
V: TRBV5-1
D: TRBD1
J: TRBJ2-7
CDR3: CASSFPSGTGGRSSYEQYF
DNA: TGCGCCAGCAGCTTTCCCTCCGGGACAGGGGGACGGAGCTCCTACGAGCAGTACTTC

size: -
V: TRBV27
D: TRBD1
J: TRBJ2-7
CDR3: CASRGGQGFSYEQYF
DNA: TGTGCCAGCAGGGGGGGACAGGGGTTTTCCTACGAGCAGTACTTC

size: once
V: TRBV6-6
D: -
J: TRBJ1-2
CDR3: CASRPRGNGYTF
DNA: TGTGCCAGCAGACCCCGAGGGAATGGCTACACCTTC

size: once
V: TRBV6-5
D: TRBD1
J: TRBJ1-4
CDR3: CASSYLSDRVREKLFF
DNA: TGTGCCAGCAGTTACCTCTCGGACAGGGTACGCGAAAAACTGTTTTTT

size: -
V: TRBV5-6
D: -
J: TRBJ1-5
CDR3: CASSLATGNQPQHF
DNA: TGTGCCAGCAGCTTGGCAACAGGGAATCAGCCCCAGCATTTT

size: -
V: TRBV2
D: TRBD2
J: TRBJ2-1
CDR3: CASSVAGGRNEQFF
DNA: TGTGCCAGCAGTGTTGCGGGAGGACGCAATGAGCAGTTCTTC

size: -
V: TRBV4-1
D: TRBD2
J: TRBJ2-7
CDR3: CASSLRTSGFRSSYEQYF
DNA: TGCGCCAGCAGCCTAAGGACTAGCGGGTTCAGGAGCTCCTACGAGCAGTACTTC

size: once
V: TRBV7-2
D: -
J: TRBJ1-1
CDR3: CASSLDSEFEAFF
DNA: TGTGCCAGCAGTCTGGACAGCGAATTTGAAGCTTTCTTT

size: -
V: TRBV7-9
D: TRBD2
J: TRBJ2-3
CDR3: CASSPGTSGRITDTQYF
DNA: TGTGCCAGCAGCCCAGGGACTAGCGGGAGGATCACAGATACGCAGTATTTT

size: -
V: TRBV29-1
D: -
J: TRBJ2-1
CDR3: CSVGVSSGGGNEQFF
DNA: TGCAGCGTTGGTGTATCTAGCGGAGGGGGAAATGAGCAGTTCTTC

size: -
V: TRBV10-3
D: -
J: TRBJ2-1
CDR3: CAISEVGVNEQFF
DNA: TGTGCCATCAGTGAAGTAGGGGTCAATGAGCAGTTCTTC

size: once
V: TRBV27
D: TRBD2
J: TRBJ2-5
CDR3: CASSTSSGPHRETQYF
DNA: TGTGCCAGCAGTACCTCTAGCGGGCCTCACCGCGAGACCCAGTACTTC

size: -
V: TRBV9
D: TRBD1
J: TRBJ1-2
CDR3: CASSVGTGGGYTF
DNA: TGTGCCAGCAGCGTAGGGACAGGGGGAGGCTACACCTTC

size: -
V: TRBV27
D: TRBD1
J: TRBJ1-1
CDR3: CASSLLQGAAEAFF
DNA: TGTGCCAGCAGTCTATTACAGGGGGCGGCTGAAGCTTTCTTT

size: -
V: TRBV4-2
D: -
J: TRBJ2-7
CDR3: CASSQVGSGERKAYEQYF
DNA: TGTGCCAGCAGCCAAGTGGGATCGGGAGAACGTAAGGCCTACGAGCAGTACTTC

size: -
V: TRBV30
D: TRBD1
J: TRBJ2-5
CDR3: CAWSVSQGGETQYF
DNA: TGTGCCTGGAGTGTCTCACAGGGGGGAGAGACCCAGTACTTC

size: -
V: TRBV30
D: -
J: TRBJ2-4
CDR3: CAWTKPDTLAKNIQYF
DNA: TGTGCCTGGACAAAACCGGACACCCTAGCCAAAAACATTCAGTACTTC

size: -
V: TRBV9
D: -
J: TRBJ2-3
CDR3: CASSVFGRLDTQYF
DNA: TGTGCCAGCAGCGTTTTCGGGAGATTAGATACGCAGTATTTT

size: -
V: TRBV7-2
D: TRBD1
J: TRBJ1-2
CDR3: CASSLRDRETLGYTF
DNA: TGTGCCAGCAGCTTGAGGGACAGGGAAACTCTCGGCTACACCTTC

size: -
V: TRBV19
D: -
J: TRBJ2-4
CDR3: CASSIDAAGSGRNIQYF
DNA: TGTGCCAGTAGTATAGACGCCGCCGGAAGTGGGAGAAACATTCAGTACTTC

size: -
V: TRBV5-4
D: -
J: TRBJ1-4
CDR3: CASSPEGLRDEKLFF
DNA: TGTGCCAGCAGCCCGGAGGGTTTAAGGGATGAAAAACTGTTTTTT

size: -
V: TRBV5-1
D: -
J: TRBJ2-3
CDR3: CASSSGPSTDTQYF
DNA: TGCGCCAGCAGCTCAGGGCCTTCCACAGATACGCAGTATTTT

size: -
V: TRBV5-1
D: -
J: TRBJ2-7
CDR3: CASTPNRVISYEQYF
DNA: TGCGCCAGCACCCCCAACAGGGTAATTTCCTACGAGCAGTACTTC

size: -
V: TRBV18
D: -
J: TRBJ1-5
CDR3: CASSPGQGYNQPQHF
DNA: TGTGCCAGCTCACCGGGGCAGGGGTACAATCAGCCCCAGCATTTT

size: -
V: TRBV12-2
D: -
J: TRBJ1-5
CDR3: CASRSLGGLSNQPQHF
DNA: TGTGCAAGTCGCTCCTTAGGGGGACTAAGCAATCAGCCCCAGCATTTT

size: few
V: TRBV6-4
D: TRBD2
J: TRBJ2-1
CDR3: CASSDSSGSYNEQFF
DNA: TGTGCCAGCAGTGACTCTAGCGGGTCCTACAATGAGCAGTTCTTC

size: -
V: TRBV27
D: -
J: TRBJ2-7
CDR3: CASSLRVSYEQYF
DNA: TGTGCCAGCAGTTTAAGAGTCTCCTACGAGCAGTACTTC

size: -
V: TRBV5-1
D: -
J: TRBJ2-1
CDR3: CASSLNRDTGWNEQFF
DNA: TGCGCCAGCAGCCTGAACCGGGACACGGGTTGGAATGAGCAGTTCTTC

size: few
V: TRBV7-3
D: -
J: TRBJ1-1
CDR3: CASSLYRASGPEAFF
DNA: TGTGCCAGCAGCTTATACAGGGCGAGCGGACCTGAAGCTTTCTTT

size: -
V: TRBV2
D: -
J: TRBJ1-5
CDR3: CASSGQFNQPQHF
DNA: TGTGCCAGCAGTGGACAGTTCAATCAGCCCCAGCATTTT

size: -
V: TRBV6-4
D: TRBD2
J: TRBJ2-1
CDR3: CASSDPGGPNEQFF
DNA: TGTGCCAGCAGTGATCCGGGGGGGCCAAATGAGCAGTTCTTC